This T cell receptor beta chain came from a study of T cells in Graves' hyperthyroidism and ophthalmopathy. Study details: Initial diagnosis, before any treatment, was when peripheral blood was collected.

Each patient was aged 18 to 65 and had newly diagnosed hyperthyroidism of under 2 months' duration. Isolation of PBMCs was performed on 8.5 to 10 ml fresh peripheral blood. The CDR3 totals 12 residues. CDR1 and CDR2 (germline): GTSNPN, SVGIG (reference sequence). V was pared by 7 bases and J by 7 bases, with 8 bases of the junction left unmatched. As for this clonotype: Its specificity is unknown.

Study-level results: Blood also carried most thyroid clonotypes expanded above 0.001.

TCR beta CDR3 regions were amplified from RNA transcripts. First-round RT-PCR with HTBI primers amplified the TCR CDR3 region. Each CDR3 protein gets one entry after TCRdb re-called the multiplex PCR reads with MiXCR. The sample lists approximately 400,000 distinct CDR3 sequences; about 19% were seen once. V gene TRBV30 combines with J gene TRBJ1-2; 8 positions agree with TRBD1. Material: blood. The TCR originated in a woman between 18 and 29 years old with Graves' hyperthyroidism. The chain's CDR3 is CAFGQGGGGYTF. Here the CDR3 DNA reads TGTGCCTTCGGACAGGGAGGGGGTGGCTACACCTTC.